Here is one T cell receptor beta chain with its context. What it recognizes is unknown. A junction boundary mismatches the germline segment, possibly from a read error. At the DNA level, this CDR3 is encoded by other sequences in the same sample as well. The source of the sample is a study of shared clonotypes between healthy human individuals. Study context: Donors had three CD4 naive, three CD4 memory, two CD8 naive and one CD8 memory plate apiece.

Study outcomes and limitations: Naive CD4 clonotypes were shared across a handful of donors at about 5.2%.

The CDR3 contains 13 residues. Per the germline V gene, CDR1 is SEHNR and CDR2 is FQNEAQ (reference sequence). Deep-level settings were used for running the assay. Sequencing used immunoSEQ multiplex PCR; TCRdb keeps in-frame clones, though not all of them. Among roughly 2,000,000 clones listed, roughly 95% were seen once. The naive CD8 subset, CD45RO-negative cells positively selected for CCR7, excluded terminally differentiated effector memory CD45RA+ cells. The source is a man aged 18 to 29 in good health. What was sequenced was naive CD8+ T cells sorted from blood. The chain recombines TRBV7-9 with TRBJ2-7, with D unresolved. The CDR3 sequence: CASSLAPINEQYF. CDR3 in DNA: TGTGCCAGTAGCTTAGCCCCCATCAACGAGCAGTACTTC.